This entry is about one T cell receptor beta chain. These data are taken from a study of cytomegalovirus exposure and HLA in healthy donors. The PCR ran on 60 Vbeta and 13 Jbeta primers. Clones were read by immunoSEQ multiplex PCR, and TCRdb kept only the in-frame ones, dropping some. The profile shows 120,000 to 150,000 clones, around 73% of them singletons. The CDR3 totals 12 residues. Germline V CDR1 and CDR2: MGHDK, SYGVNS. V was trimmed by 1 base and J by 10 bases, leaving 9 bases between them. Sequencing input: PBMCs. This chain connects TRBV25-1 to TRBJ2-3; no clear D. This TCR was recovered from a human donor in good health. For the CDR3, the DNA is TGTGCCAGCAGTGAATTTGGCGGCGCGCAGTATTTT. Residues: CASSEFGGAQYF.